This T cell receptor beta chain was retrieved from a study of cytomegalovirus exposure and HLA in healthy donors. PCR primers comprised 60 Vbeta and 13 Jbeta primers. Per the authors' pipeline: About 12 million shared chains were among the about 80 million unique TCR beta chains that a later analysis counted. Method: immunoSEQ multiplex PCR; TCRdb's copy keeps in-frame clones and lacks some. V and J calls and clone size are copied from that table; D and trimming were computed from the DNA. The sample contains about 140,000 clones, around 80% of which appear only once. This CDR3 is built from 15 residues. Deletions cut 0 bases from V and 2 bases from J, with 11 bases between. CDR1 and CDR2 (germline): MNHEY, SMNVEV (reference sequence). Study-wide results and caveats: Reportedly, cytomegalovirus status was diagnosed with high sensitivity and specificity. Information on immune exposure was restricted to one variable (CMV serostatus). An analysis done earlier found most TCR beta V segments productive about 87% or about 30% of the time.

With regard to this clone: Antigen specificity is unknown.

This TCR was sampled from a man younger than 35 in good health and CMV-seropositive. Specimen: PBMCs. The chain is built from TRBV27 and TRBJ2-7; D gene uncertain. As DNA, the CDR3 is TGTGCCAGCAGTTTATCGGCCGGAGAAGCCTACGAGCAGTACTTC. Its protein is CASSLSAGEAYEQYF.